These T cell receptor beta chains were read from a single sample in a study of glioma-infiltrating T cells. Using its own MiXCR run on the multiplex PCR reads, TCRdb lists one record per CDR3 protein. The sample includes 95,000 to 110,000 distinct CDR3 sequences, about 30% of them seen just once. The sequencing input was glioma tissue, nonneoplastic brain tissue, or PBMCs (not recorded which). These receptors were obtained from a human donor with low-grade glioma or glioblastoma, undergoing nonglioma brain surgery, or in good health (not recorded which). Each CDR3 is given without its conserved first and last residue.

V: TRBV7-8
J: TRBJ2-1
CDR3: ASSFIRDSLT

V: TRBV7-2
J: TRBJ1-3
CDR3: ASSSERSYSGNTIY

V: TRBV20-1
J: TRBJ2-3
CDR3: SVKQGSDTQY

V: TRBV12-3/TRBV12-4
J: TRBJ1-5
CDR3: ASSFRADGQPQH

V: TRBV2
J: TRBJ1-2
CDR3: ASTRQEGRGYT

V: TRBV2
J: TRBJ2-3
CDR3: ASSGYYTDTQY

V: TRBV19
J: TRBJ1-6
CDR3: ATGQGLNSPLH

V: TRBV6-6
J: TRBJ1-2
CDR3: ASSYSTFYGYT

V: TRBV6-1
J: TRBJ2-5
CDR3: ASRSGSETQY

V: TRBV5-1
J: TRBJ2-5
CDR3: ASSLGTSQETQY

V: TRBV2
J: TRBJ2-5
CDR3: ASSEAARGTQETQY

V: TRBV7-3
J: TRBJ1-6
CDR3: ASSPGTYLDNSPLH

V: TRBV7-2
J: TRBJ2-1
CDR3: ASSPTTGSNYNEQF

V: TRBV20-1
J: TRBJ1-2
CDR3: SATLTGRANYGYT

V: TRBV6-1
J: TRBJ1-6
CDR3: ASSSRDLYNSPLH

V: TRBV7-3
J: TRBJ1-1
CDR3: ASSLFGGSTEAF

V: TRBV4-1
J: TRBJ1-5
CDR3: ASSQTGVVQPQH

V: TRBV7-2
J: TRBJ2-3
CDR3: ASSLPGWFTDTQY

V: TRBV6-1
J: TRBJ2-3
CDR3: ASLRDSGTDTQY

V: TRBV6-1
J: TRBJ1-5
CDR3: TSSLPSQGANQPQH